Shown below are 25 T cell receptor beta chains from a single sample sequenced in a study of cytomegalovirus exposure and HLA in healthy donors. PCR primers comprised 60 Vbeta and 13 Jbeta primers. Repertoires were generated with immunoSEQ multiplex PCR, while TCRdb's copy carries only in-frame clones and drops some. Of 55,000 to 65,000 clones listed, about 85% are singletons. Sequencing used PBMCs. The receptor source for this set is a female donor in good health and CMV-seronegative.

J is TRBJ2-1 and V is TRBV5-6; tentatively, D is TRBD2 (6 bases). Looked up from germline, CDR1 is SGHDT and CDR2 is YYEEEE. The CDR3 consists of 12 residues. V was trimmed by 3 bases and J by 9 bases, leaving 10 bases between them. CDR3: CASSSVGGEQFF. The CDR3 DNA sequence: TGTGCCAGCAGCTCGGTCGGGGGTGAGCAGTTCTTC.

This clone was recorded a few times. The rearrangement links TRBV19 to TRBJ2-2; TRBD2 agrees at 8 bases. The V gene's germline CDR1 is LNHDA and CDR2 SQIVND (reference sequence). This CDR3 is built from 15 residues. V lost 5 bases and J lost 2; bases outside the gene matches: 4. The CDR3 region is CASSVAGRNTGELFF. The CDR3 bases are TGTGCCAGTAGTGTAGCGGGGAGAAACACCGGGGAGCTGTTTTTT.

V and J are TRBV7-8 and TRBJ2-3, with TRBD2 matching 11 bases. The CDR3 sequence is 18 residues long. In germline, CDR1 is SGHVS, CDR2 FQNEAQ. The junction had 7 bases not matched to a gene; V was cut back by 0 bases and J by 2 bases. The CDR3 reads CASSLAGTSGTYTDTQYF. The DNA of the CDR3 is TGTGCCAGCAGCTTAGCGGGGACTAGCGGAACCTACACAGATACGCAGTATTTT. The full variable domain, its missing parts supplied by reference TRBV7-8 and TRBJ2-3, is GAGVSQSPRYKVAKRGQDVALRCDPISGHVSLFWYQQALGQGPEFLTYFQNEAQLDKSGLPSDRFFAERPEGSVSTLKIQRTQQEDSAVYLCASSLAGTSGTYTDTQYFGPGTRLTVL.

J is TRBJ2-2 and V is TRBV13; tentatively, D is TRBD1 (6 bases). Trimming left V 10 bases short and J 7 bases short, with 19 bases between. The CDR3 is 14 residues long. Per the germline V gene, CDR1 is PRHDT and CDR2 is FYEKMQ (reference sequence). Here the CDR3 reads CATGIGGLGGELFF. For the CDR3, the DNA is TGTGCCACAGGCATTGGGGGCCTTGGCGGGGAGCTGTTTTTT.

The V call is TRBV5-1, the J call TRBJ2-2; D not certain. V was clipped by 3 bases and J by 1 base, with 13 bases between them. Germline V gene lookup returns CDR1 SGHRS and CDR2 YFSETQ. The CDR3 covers 16 residues. DNA of the CDR3: TGCGCCAGCAGCTCGCAGGAAGTTTGGAACACCGGGGAGCTGTTTTTT. It translates to CASSSQEVWNTGELFF.

This chain links TRBV19 with TRBJ1-4, with D maybe TRBD1 (5 bases). Trimming shortened V by 5 bases and J by 0 bases, and 10 bases separated the two germline ends. CDR1 and CDR2 (germline): LNHDA, SQIVND (reference sequence). This CDR3 comprises 15 residues. The CDR3 DNA sequence: TGTGCCAGTAGTCGGACACCTGCAACTAATGAAAAACTGTTTTTT. Amino acids: CASSRTPATNEKLFF.

The CDR3 loop is CASSRRGVIEAFF. As DNA, the CDR3 is TGTGCCAGTTCCCGCAGGGGTGTTATTGAAGCTTTCTTT. The chain joins TRBV19 to TRBJ1-1; possibly TRBD1 for D (6 bases). Germline V gene data show CDR1 as LNHDA and CDR2 as SQIVND (reference sequence). V dropped 8 bases and J dropped 7 bases, with 17 bases sitting between them. CDR3 size: 13 residues.

V usage is TRBV6-1 and J usage is TRBJ2-2, with 9 bases aligning to TRBD1. Germline V gives CDR1 MNHNS, CDR2 SASEGT. Trimming cost V 5 bases and J 3 bases; bases outside gene matches: 1. The CDR3 length is 14 residues. The DNA of the CDR3 is TGTGCCAGCAGTAGGGACAGGGACACCGGGGAGCTGTTTTTT. Translated: CASSRDRDTGELFF.

This chain joins TRBV7-9 and TRBJ2-3; TRBD2 matches 10 bases. The junction had 13 bases not matched to a gene; V was cut back by 5 bases and J by 8 bases. The CDR3 spans 16 residues. CDR1 is SEHNR and CDR2 is FQNEAQ in the germline V gene (reference sequence). CDR3 protein: CASSLIRTSGVGTQYF. CDR3 in DNA: TGTGCCAGCAGCCTAATCCGGACTAGCGGAGTGGGTACGCAGTATTTT.

The rearrangement uses TRBV7-2 and TRBJ2-7; TRBD1 might be the D (5 bases). Germline V gene lookup returns CDR1 SGHTA and CDR2 FQGNSA. The CDR3 extends over 14 amino acids. With 3 bases removed from V and 1 base from J, the gap between germline ends came to 10 bases. The CDR3 DNA reads as TGTGCCAGCAGCTTTTGGACATCATCCTACGAGCAGTACTTC. It yields the protein CASSFWTSSYEQYF.

This sequence joins TRBV7-2 and TRBJ2-7; maybe TRBD1 (5 bases). This CDR3 is 15 amino acids long. Germline CDR1 reads SGHTA; CDR2 reads FQGNSA. The V and J ends lost 5 bases and 2 bases respectively, with 16 bases between them. CDR3 DNA: TGTGCCAGCAGCAAACAGGTGAACCAACCCTACGAGCAGTACTTC. Amino acids: CASSKQVNQPYEQYF.

The rearrangement joins TRBV7-3 to TRBJ2-1, with TRBD1 matching over 7 bases. V dropped 5 bases and J dropped 2; count of bases not matched to a gene: 6. Germline V gene data show CDR1 as SGHTA and CDR2 as FQGTGA. This CDR3 has 15 amino acids. The CDR3 coding sequence is TGTGCCAGCAGCGATTTAGGACAGGCCTACAATGAGCAGTTCTTC. This codes for CASSDLGQAYNEQFF. Based on the CDR3 plus reference TRBV7-3 and TRBJ2-1, the full variable domain is GAGVSQTPSNKVTEKGKYVELRCDPISGHTALYWYRQSLGQGPEFLIYFQGTGAADDSGLPNDRFFAVRPEGSVSTLKIQRTERGDSAVYLCASSDLGQAYNEQFFGPGTRLTVL.

The gene calls are TRBV4-1 and TRBJ1-2; TRBD1 agrees at 10 bases. This CDR3 is built from 16 residues. With 3 bases clipped from V and 7 bases from J, the junction kept 11 bases outside the gene matches. From germline, CDR1 is MGHRA and CDR2 YSYEKL. The CDR3 protein is CASSQHRDRGESGYTF. The CDR3 nucleotides read TGCGCCAGCAGCCAGCACCGGGACAGGGGTGAAAGTGGCTACACCTTC.

Concerning this clone: An end of the junction does not agree with germline; a read error may underlie this. The chain uses TRBV7-7 and TRBJ2-2; possibly TRBD1 for D (6 bases). Per the germline V gene, CDR1 is SSHAT and CDR2 is FNYEAQ (reference sequence). The CDR3 has 14 residues. The CDR3 is CASSLPQGTGELFF. The CDR3, as DNA: TGTGCTAGCAGCTTACCACAGGGCACCGGGGAGCTGTTTTTT. Full variable domain (remainder filled in from reference TRBV7-7 and TRBJ2-2): GAGVSQSPRYKVTKRGQDVTLRCDPISSHATLYWYQQALGQGPEFLTYFNYEAQPDKSGLPSDRFSAERPEGSISTLTIQRTEQRDSAMYRCASSLPQGTGELFFGEGSRLTVL.

The chain uses TRBV27 and TRBJ1-4; 7 nucleotides match TRBD1. Germline V CDR1 and CDR2: MNHEY, SMNVEV (reference sequence). The CDR3 has 15 residues. Trimming removed 3 bases from V and 3 bases from J; junction bases left unmatched: 4. The CDR3 nucleotides read TGTGCCAGCAGTTTTTCACAGGGGCCTAATGAAAAACTGTTTTTT. Translating it yields CASSFSQGPNEKLFF.

This rearrangement joins TRBV9 to TRBJ2-7; 7 bases agree with TRBD1. This CDR3 region has 14 residues. CDR1 SGDLS and CDR2 YYNGEE come from the germline V gene. J lost 5 bases, V lost 2 bases, and 7 bases had no gene match. The CDR3 region is CASSVTGTDDEQYF. The CDR3 DNA is TGTGCCAGCAGCGTCACCGGGACAGACGACGAGCAGTACTTC. The full variable domain, in which reference TRBV9 and TRBJ2-7 provide the parts outside the CDR3, is DSGVTQTPKHLITATGQRVTLRCSPRSGDLSVYWYQQSLDQGLQFLIQYYNGEERAKGNILERFSAQQFPDLHSELNLSSLELGDSALYFCASSVTGTDDEQYFGPGTRLTVT.

The chain recombines TRBV5-8 with TRBJ1-2; no firm D call. Trimming cost V 7 bases and J 0 bases, with 22 bases left between them. This CDR3 has 17 residues. Germline CDR1 SGHTS, CDR2 YDEGEE. The CDR3 reads CASVRGHLSAPNYGYTF. The CDR3 region has the DNA TGTGCCAGCGTCCGAGGGCATTTATCCGCGCCTAACTATGGCTACACCTTC.

In this sample, this clone turned up once. Additional DNA sequences in this sample encode the identical CDR3. The chain uses TRBV29-1 and TRBJ2-3, with 9 bases lining up with TRBD2. The CDR3 covers 18 residues. In germline, CDR1 is SQVTM, CDR2 ANQGSEA. Trimming removed 2 bases from V and 4 bases from J; junction bases left unmatched: 16. The CDR3 DNA reads as TGCAGCGTTGAACGACTTGCGGGGGGGCCTCTCTACGCAGATACGCAGTATTTT. This encodes CSVERLAGGPLYADTQYF.

The J gene is TRBJ1-5, the V gene TRBV30; tentatively, D is TRBD1 (6 bases). CDR1 is GTSNPN and CDR2 is SVGIG in the germline V gene (reference sequence). CDR3 length equals 15 residues. Trimming pared 4 bases from V and 0 bases from J, leaving 13 bases between. In nucleotides, the CDR3 is TGTGCCTGGAAGGAGGGGGGGAATAGCAATCAGCCCCAGCATTTT. Amino acids: CAWKEGGNSNQPQHF.

The rearrangement uses TRBV18 and TRBJ2-5; 8 bases are shared with TRBD1. The CDR3 is 14 residues long. CDR1 and CDR2 (germline): KGHSH, LQKENI. J gave up 4 bases and V 4 bases, and 5 bases lay outside the gene matches. The CDR3 sequence: CASSRQTGVETQYF. CDR3 bases: TGTGCCAGCTCACGGCAGACAGGGGTAGAGACCCAGTACTTC.

CDR3 residues: CASSIANRGSGELFF. The CDR3 DNA follows: TGTGCCAGTAGTATAGCGAACAGGGGATCCGGGGAGCTGTTTTTT. The chain has TRBV19 and TRBJ2-2; 7 bases align to TRBD1. The J segment lost 6 bases and the V segment lost 1 base, leaving 5 bases of the junction unmatched. This CDR3 is 15 amino acids long. The germline CDR1 and CDR2 sequences are LNHDA and SQIVND (reference sequence).

The rearrangement links TRBV7-9 to TRBJ2-7, with 8 bases fitting TRBD1. Germline assignment: CDR1 SEHNR and CDR2 FQNEAQ (reference sequence). CDR3 length equals 13 residues. V shed 3 bases and J 6 bases; nucleotides not matched to a gene: 4. CDR3: CASSLTGVGEQYF. Written as DNA, the CDR3 is TGTGCCAGCAGCTTGACAGGGGTAGGCGAGCAGTACTTC.

V usage is TRBV6-6 and J usage is TRBJ1-6; 8 bases are a match to TRBD1. CDR1 and CDR2 from the germline V gene are MNHNY and SVGAGI (reference sequence). Losses at the gene ends were 6 bases for V and 5 bases for J; bases not matched to a gene: 0. The CDR3 has 13 amino acids. The CDR3 spells CASRQGDNSPLHF. The CDR3 nucleotides are TGTGCCAGCAGACAGGGGGATAATTCACCCCTCCACTTT.

The rearrangement links TRBV28 to TRBJ1-5; D call uncertain. The CDR3 covers 12 residues. Trimming pared 4 bases from V and 6 bases from J, leaving 7 bases between. Germline CDR1 reads MDHEN; CDR2 reads SYDVKM. CDR3 amino acids: CASSSSGQPQHF. The DNA for the CDR3 is TGTGCCAGCAGTTCCTCCGGTCAGCCCCAGCATTTT.

The count of this clone is one. CDR3 in DNA: TGTGCCTGGAGCCGACAGGGAAACGAGCAGTACTTC. Protein: CAWSRQGNEQYF. The chain links TRBV30 to TRBJ2-7; TRBD1 matches 7 bases. Germline V gives CDR1 GTSNPN, CDR2 SVGIG (reference sequence). This CDR3 spans 12 amino acids. V lost 3 bases to trimming and J lost 5 bases; unmatched junction nucleotides: 4.